The 9 T cell receptor beta chains reported below all come from one sample, sequenced in a study of cytotoxic CD8 clonotypes in ibrutinib-treated CLL (dated by TCRdb to 2020 to 2022). The time point label, read with the paper, signifies: approximately eleven months on ibrutinib. Library generation was performed with the immunoSEQ multiplex PCR assay. TCRdb retrieved this table from immuneACCESS and kept in-frame rearrangements only. Not all clones are present; in checked studies, unresolved V genes account for under half, and no reason is known for the remainder. For this sample there are about 89,000 clones; around 73% appear just once. The ten largest clones capture around 30% of the sample. This material consisted of PBMCs, taken after 12 months of ibrutinib treatment. The receptors were sampled from a human donor with chronic lymphocytic leukemia.

The chain links TRBV19 to TRBJ1-5; 8 nucleotides agree with TRBD1. Germline trimming cut 8 bases from V and 2 bases from J; bases unmatched to any gene: 11. The CDR3 has 16 residues. Germline loops: CDR1 LNHDA, CDR2 SQIVND (reference sequence). Here the CDR3 reads CASLGGPTGGNQPQHF. CDR3 DNA sequence: TGTGCCAGTTTGGGGGGCCCGACAGGGGGCAATCAGCCCCAGCATTTT.

This chain links TRBV27 with TRBJ1-2, with D hard to call. Germline V gives CDR1 MNHEY, CDR2 SMNVEV (reference sequence). The V gene lost 5 bases and the J gene lost 0 bases, with 13 bases spanning the gap. This CDR3 contains 15 residues. CDR3 in amino acids: CASSPTGGTNYGYTF. The CDR3 nucleotides are TGTGCCAGCAGTCCCACCGGAGGGACTAACTATGGCTACACCTTC.

This sequence joins TRBV21-1 and TRBJ2-1. TRBV21-1 is annotated as a pseudogene. The CDR3 runs 13 residues. The CDR3 loop reads CASSNTGHNEQFF. The CDR3 nucleotides read TGTGCCAGCAGCAACACGGGCCACAATGAGCAGTTCTTC.

Only a few counts were recorded for this clone. The chain combines TRBV9 with TRBJ2-5; D is unclear. Per the germline V gene, CDR1 is SGDLS and CDR2 is YYNGEE. V dropped 2 bases and J dropped 2 bases, with 16 bases sitting between them. This CDR3 has 16 residues. This chain's CDR3 is CASSVGPYGFQETQYF. CDR3 coding DNA: TGTGCCAGCAGCGTTGGCCCTTACGGGTTTCAAGAGACCCAGTACTTC.

The rearrangement uses TRBV10-3 and TRBJ2-3; D not resolved. The CDR3 runs to 13 residues. Trimming stripped 3 bases from V and 4 bases from J, with 8 bases between. CDR1 and CDR2 from the germline V gene are ENHRY and SYGVKD. CDR3 residues: CAISEPVPDTQYF. CDR3 bases: TGTGCCATCAGTGAACCGGTCCCAGATACGCAGTATTTT.

The rearrangement uses TRBV6-4 and TRBJ2-3, with D hard to call. Deletions cut 3 bases from V and 4 bases from J, with 11 bases between. Germline CDR1 MRHNA, CDR2 SNTAGT. This CDR3 has 14 amino acids. Here the CDR3 DNA reads TGTGCCAGCAGTGAGAGATATACCGCAGATACGCAGTATTTT. The encoded protein is CASSERYTADTQYF.

This clone occurred once. The V gene is TRBV10-3, the J gene TRBJ2-3; no clear D gene. Trimming removed 7 bases at V and 3 bases at J, with 14 bases between. The CDR3 spans 14 residues. Germline loops: CDR1 ENHRY, CDR2 SYGVKD. For the CDR3, the DNA is TGTGCCATCACCCCCGGACCGGAGACAGATACGCAGTATTTT. This sequence encodes CAITPGPETDTQYF.

This clone was detected only once. The chain has TRBV7-9 and TRBJ2-1; D is unclear. Trimming took 5 bases from V and 5 from J, leaving 7 bases between them. The CDR3 length is 12 residues. Per germline, CDR1 SEHNR and CDR2 FQNEAQ (reference sequence). CDR3 region: CASSPDHNEQFF. CDR3 sequence (DNA): TGTGCCAGCAGCCCTGACCACAATGAGCAGTTCTTC.

The table lists this clone with a few counts. V and J are TRBV4-1 and TRBJ1-2; 7 bases are shared with TRBD1. Germline assignment: CDR1 MGHRA and CDR2 YSYEKL. CDR3 size: 15 residues. V lost 4 bases and J lost 8; bases outside the gene matches: 13. CDR3 bases: TGCGCCAGCAGCCCCCCCCACAGGGCCAGGGGGGGCTACACCTTC. This translates into CASSPPHRARGGYTF.